The T cell receptor beta chain under discussion was sequenced for a study of beta chain features in type 1 diabetes. Findings of the study overall: Moderate yet significant TCRB CDR3 shortening was seen in Type 1 diabetes patients in all four CD4+ subsets.

Sequenced material consisted of expressed TCRB transcripts (all of the isolated RNA was reverse transcribed). Sequencing was performed with immunoSEQ multiplex PCR; in TCRdb, only in-frame clones are kept and a portion is missing. The sample holds roughly 170,000 clones, 10% to 15% seen once. V trimming: 6 bases; J trimming: 2 bases; junction bases outside the gene matches: 6. The V gene's germline CDR1 is KGHSH and CDR2 LQKENI. This CDR3 is 14 amino acids long. Points on this clone: The antigen is not known.

Cells sorted by CD45RO/CCR7/CD25/CD127/CD95/CD27 comprised CD4+ naive, central memory, regulatory and stem cell-like memory cells. The clonotype originates from a woman in her late teens or twenties in good health. The rearrangement links TRBV18 to TRBJ2-7; 8 bases agree with TRBD2. Sequenced input: central memory CD4+ T cells from blood. The CDR3 nucleotides read TGTGCCAGCTCTCGAGGTAGCGGGGCCTACGAGCAGTACTTC. It is translated as CASSRGSGAYEQYF.